This TCR beta chain was documented in a study of blood T cell repertoires in COVID-19. The data were produced by immunoSEQ multiplex PCR, yet TCRdb's version contains in-frame clones alone and is incomplete. The table records some 170,000 clones, 84% of them present only once. This clone was detected only once. Trimming shortened V by 8 bases and J by 1 base, and 11 bases separated the two germline ends. The germline gives CDR1 SEHNR, CDR2 FQNEAQ (reference sequence). CDR3 length: 14 residues. The rearrangement joins TRBV7-9 to TRBJ2-2; maybe TRBD2 (5 bases). Source material: PBMCs or T cells enriched from blood (not recorded which). This sequence originates from a man aged 45-65 years who had recovered from COVID-19. CDR3 sequence (DNA): TGTGCCAGCGTCCCGGGGTTGAACACCGGGGAGCTGTTTTTT. This sequence encodes CASVPGLNTGELFF.